These 15 T cell receptor beta chains were all obtained from the same sample, sequenced in a study of T cells in Graves' hyperthyroidism and ophthalmopathy (dated by TCRdb to about 2019). Preparation of the library involved multiplex PCR. Instrument used: Illumina HiSeq 2000. TCR beta CDR3 regions were amplified from RNA transcripts. The first round of RT-PCR for the TCR CDR3 was performed with the HTBI primer set and the Qiagen OneStep RT-PCR kit. The public reads were reprocessed in TCRdb via fastp at Q25 and MiXCR, keeping in-frame beta chains. Each entry merges the rows of one CDR3 protein and shows their most common DNA and genes. The sample data list fewer than 500,000 distinct CDR3 sequences, and about 15% of these were observed just once. The top ten hold around 14% of the sample. Sequencing was done on a sample of blood. These receptors were taken from a man between 18 and 29 years old with Graves' ophthalmopathy.

Ten or more counts support this clonotype. The chain has TRBV12-3 or TRBV12-4 and TRBJ2-7; the D is unclear. This CDR3 is 13 amino acids long. V was pared by 5 bases and J by 5 bases, with 13 bases between. Here the CDR3 DNA reads TGTGCCAGCAGTGGTGTTAATGGCCACGAGCAGTACTTC. It yields the protein CASSGVNGHEQYF.

This clonotype appeared many times. V is TRBV3-1 and J is TRBJ1-2, with a tentative D call TRBD1 (6 bases). V dropped 5 bases and J dropped 6 bases, with 16 bases sitting between them. The CDR3 has 14 residues. Per germline, CDR1 LGHDT and CDR2 YNNKEL (reference sequence). This CDR3 is CASSTSDRIDGYTF. CDR3 nucleotide sequence: TGTGCCAGCAGCACCTCGGACAGAATCGATGGCTACACCTTC.

This clonotype appeared many times. In nucleotides, the CDR3 is TGCAGTGCTAGAGACAGGGAGTACGAGCAGTACTTC. This codes for CSARDREYEQYF. The rearrangement joins TRBV20-1 to TRBJ2-7, with D perhaps TRBD1 or TRBD2 (5 bases each). Germline V lookup: CDR1 DFQATT, CDR2 SNEGSKA (reference sequence). This CDR3 has 12 residues. The ends were cut back, 0 bases at V and 4 bases at J, with 7 bases in the middle.

This clonotype showed up just a few times. CDR3 in DNA: TGTGCCAGCAGTTACGGCAGAACCGGGGAGCTGTTTTTT. Encoded protein: CASSYGRTGELFF. The chain has TRBV6-2 or TRBV6-3 and TRBJ2-2; D is undetermined. The CDR3 contains 13 residues. V lost 2 bases and J lost 5, with 6 bases in between. Germline V gene data show CDR1 as MNHEY and CDR2 as SVGEGT.

The chain couples TRBV19 to TRBJ2-3; 11 bases match TRBD2. V was clipped by 3 bases and J by 4 bases; unmatched bases: 9. The CDR3 contains 17 residues. Germline V gene lookup returns CDR1 LNHDA and CDR2 SQIVND (reference sequence). CDR3 bases: TGTGCCAGTAGTATGGGCCTAGCGGGGGGCCCTCCAGATACGCAGTATTTT. Protein product: CASSMGLAGGPPDTQYF.

The sample holds many counts of this clonotype. The gene calls are TRBV20-1 and TRBJ2-3, with 9 bases fitting TRBD2. V shed 4 bases, J shed 2 bases, and the junction held 16 bases outside the gene matches. Germline values: CDR1 DFQATT, CDR2 SNEGSKA (reference sequence). This CDR3 comprises 18 residues. The CDR3: CSATPVAGVSGITDTQYF. The CDR3 nucleotides are TGCAGTGCTACCCCGGTAGCGGGAGTTTCGGGTATCACAGATACGCAGTATTTT.

The table lists this clonotype with many counts. This chain links TRBV28 with TRBJ2-7, with 9 bases aligning to TRBD1. This CDR3 has 15 amino acids. Trimming removed 5 bases from V and 6 bases from J; junction bases left unmatched: 11. The germline V gene has CDR1 MDHEN and CDR2 SYDVKM. The CDR3 nucleotides are TGTGCCAGCAGTAAACCGGGACAGGGCTTGGTCGAGCAGTACTTC. Translating it yields CASSKPGQGLVEQYF.

This sequence joins TRBV4-1 and TRBJ1-1; maybe TRBD1 (6 bases). CDR1 and CDR2 (germline): MGHRA, YSYEKL. This CDR3 spans 17 amino acids. V was clipped by 0 bases and J by 4 bases, with 18 bases between them. In nucleotides, the CDR3 is TGCGCCAGCAGCCAAGAACCAGGGGCCCCAGTGGGCACTGAAGCTTTCTTT. It encodes CASSQEPGAPVGTEAFF.

This clonotype showed up many times. The chain recombines TRBV11-2 with TRBJ2-1, with D unresolved. CDR3 length: 14 amino acids. V lost 2 bases and J 4 bases, leaving 9 bases between the germline ends. Looked up from germline, CDR1 is SGHAT and CDR2 is FQNNGV. This CDR3 is CASSLNLGYNEQFF. The DNA of the CDR3 is TGTGCCAGCAGCTTAAACCTGGGGTACAATGAGCAGTTCTTC. Combining the CDR3 with reference TRBV11-2 and TRBJ2-1 gives the whole variable domain EAGVAQSPRYKIIEKRQSVAFWCNPISGHATLYWYQQILGQGPKLLIQFQNNGVVDDSQLPKDRFSAERLKGVDSTLKIQPAKLEDSAVYLCASSLNLGYNEQFFGPGTRLTVL.

This clonotype showed up just once. The chain links TRBV7-9 to TRBJ2-6; 9 bases match TRBD1. The germline V gene has CDR1 SEHNR and CDR2 FQNEAQ (reference sequence). With V trimmed by 5 bases and J by 0 bases, 8 bases remained unmatched. This CDR3 is 18 amino acids long. The CDR3 spells CASSGTGQGSSGANVLTF. The CDR3 nucleotides read TGTGCCAGCAGCGGCACGGGACAGGGAAGCTCTGGGGCCAACGTCCTGACTTTC.

This clonotype was seen once. This chain uses TRBV2 with TRBJ2-7; D gene uncertain. The germline V and J ends were trimmed by 2 bases and 2 bases, with 4 bases remaining between them. Germline V CDR1 and CDR2: SNHLY, FYNNEI. This CDR3 is built from 12 residues. The CDR3 loop reads CASSERAYEQYF. CDR3 DNA: TGTGCCAGCAGTGAACGAGCCTACGAGCAGTACTTC.

This clonotype has ten or more counts. The chain recombines TRBV9 with TRBJ1-4; 10 nucleotides match TRBD1. Trimming cost V 3 bases and J 10 bases; bases outside gene matches: 9. In germline, CDR1 is SGDLS, CDR2 YYNGEE. This CDR3 is built from 15 residues. CDR3 sequence: CASSETGTGDGKLFF. CDR3 in DNA: TGTGCCAGCAGCGAGACCGGGACAGGGGATGGAAAACTGTTTTTT.

Only a few counts were recorded for this clonotype. This chain joins TRBV7-2 and TRBJ1-4, with a possible D match to TRBD1 (5 bases). The germline gives CDR1 SGHTA, CDR2 FQGNSA. This CDR3 has 14 amino acids. Trimming took 5 bases from V and 2 from J, leaving 9 bases between them. This CDR3 is CASSPGWTNEKLFF. CDR3 sequence (DNA): TGTGCCAGCAGCCCAGGGTGGACTAATGAAAAACTGTTTTTT.

This clonotype was counted only a few times. V is TRBV19 and J is TRBJ2-7; 10 bases map to TRBD2. J was trimmed by 3 bases and V by 2 bases; bases with no gene match: 1. Germline loops: CDR1 LNHDA, CDR2 SQIVND (reference sequence). The CDR3 spans 14 residues. The CDR3 reads CASSITSGDYEQYF. The DNA for the CDR3 is TGTGCCAGTAGTATAACTAGCGGGGACTACGAGCAGTACTTC. Based on the CDR3 plus reference TRBV19 and TRBJ2-7, the full variable domain is DGGITQSPKYLFRKEGQNVTLSCEQNLNHDAMYWYRQDPGQGLRLIYYSQIVNDFQKGDIAEGYSVSREKKESFPLTVTSAQKNPTAFYLCASSITSGDYEQYFGPGTRLTVT.

There are many counts of this clonotype. V gene TRBV19 combines with J gene TRBJ2-5; TRBD2 agrees at 8 bases. This CDR3 is 13 amino acids long. Trimming cost V 6 bases and J 5 bases; bases outside gene matches: 5. Looked up from germline, CDR1 is LNHDA and CDR2 is SQIVND (reference sequence). This CDR3 reads CASSRGGLETQYF. The CDR3, as DNA: TGTGCCAGTAGCCGGGGGGGGCTCGAGACCCAGTACTTC. The entire variable domain, with the rest obtained from reference TRBV19 and TRBJ2-5, is as follows: DGGITQSPKYLFRKEGQNVTLSCEQNLNHDAMYWYRQDPGQGLRLIYYSQIVNDFQKGDIAEGYSVSREKKESFPLTVTSAQKNPTAFYLCASSRGGLETQYFGPGTRLLVL.